A single sample gave rise to the 21 T cell receptor beta chains below, sequenced in a study of long-term antiretroviral therapy in people with HIV. The authors ran the immunoSEQ assay, v3.0, at survey level. Profiling relied on immunoSEQ multiplex PCR, and the TCRdb table lists in-frame clones only, not all of them. The sample holds about 19,000 clones, around nine tenths seen once. The specimen comprised unsorted PBMCs, sampled 0.5 years after starting antiretroviral therapy. These receptors were taken from a man aged 40-49 years with HIV.

The V call is TRBV6-5, the J call TRBJ2-3, with a tentative D call TRBD2 (6 bases). The V gene's germline CDR1 is MNHEY and CDR2 SVGAGI. V was shortened by 1 base and J by 5 bases, with 13 bases between the two germline ends. This CDR3 comprises 15 residues. The CDR3 loop reads CASSYYPSGEDTQYF. The CDR3 region has the DNA TGTGCCAGCAGTTACTACCCTTCGGGAGAAGATACGCAGTATTTT.

This chain joins TRBV18 and TRBJ2-1; 11 bases fit TRBD2. The CDR3 spans 16 residues. Germline assignment: CDR1 KGHSH and CDR2 LQKENI. V lost 6 bases and J lost 7; bases outside the gene matches: 11. CDR3 sequence: CASSPGSTSGKNEQFF. CDR3 sequence (DNA): TGTGCCAGCTCTCCCGGGTCGACTAGCGGGAAGAATGAGCAGTTCTTC.

This rearrangement joins TRBV19 to TRBJ1-4; no reliable D call. Between the trimmed V and J ends, which lost 3 bases and 7 bases, there was a span of 6 bases. Germline V gives CDR1 LNHDA, CDR2 SQIVND (reference sequence). This CDR3 region has 12 residues. The CDR3 here is CASSISVEKLFF. Here the CDR3 DNA reads TGTGCCAGTAGTATCTCTGTTGAAAAACTGTTTTTT.

The CDR3 DNA follows: TGTGCCAGCAGTTACGAAACGATTAGACCGGAGGCTTTCTTT. It is translated as CASSYETIRPEAFF. The chain recombines TRBV6-6 with TRBJ1-1; D gene unclear. This CDR3 has 14 residues. The V end was cut by 2 bases, the J end by 11 bases, with 18 bases between. Per the germline V gene, CDR1 is MNHNY and CDR2 is SVGAGI (reference sequence).

The genes are TRBV29-1 and TRBJ1-1, with 10 bases matching TRBD1. CDR1 is SQVTM and CDR2 is ANQGSEA in the germline V gene. Trimming cost V 3 bases and J 2 bases; bases outside gene matches: 6. The CDR3 covers 15 residues. DNA for the CDR3: TGCAGCGTTGACGGGACAGGGGCCCACAACACTGAAGCTTTCTTT. This gives the protein CSVDGTGAHNTEAFF. Full variable domain (missing parts from reference TRBV29-1 and TRBJ1-1): SAVISQKPSRDICQRGTSLTIQCQVDSQVTMMFWYRQQPGQSLTLIATANQGSEATYESGFVIDKFPISRPNLTFSTLTVSNMSPEDSSIYLCSVDGTGAHNTEAFFGQGTRLTVV.

This chain links TRBV10-2 with TRBJ1-2; D is perhaps TRBD1 (5 bases). The V end lost 6 bases, the J end lost 5 bases, and 16 bases lay between the germline ends. The CDR3 is 14 amino acids. CDR1 and CDR2 from the germline V gene are WSHSY and SAAADI. This CDR3 reads CASRDSGTFYGYTF. As DNA, the CDR3 is TGCGCCAGCAGGGATTCCGGGACCTTTTATGGCTACACCTTC.

The chain uses TRBV10-3 and TRBJ1-2, with 7 positions matching TRBD1. Germline V lookup: CDR1 ENHRY, CDR2 SYGVKD. V lost 5 bases to trimming and J lost 8 bases; unmatched junction nucleotides: 5. The CDR3 runs 12 residues. The CDR3 nucleotides read TGTGCCATCAGTACAGGGGAGGGGGGCTACACCTTC. It codes for CAISTGEGGYTF.

V and J are TRBV11-2 and TRBJ1-2; D perhaps matches TRBD1 (5 bases). Per the germline V gene, CDR1 is SGHAT and CDR2 is FQNNGV. V lost 3 bases, J lost 8 bases, and 13 bases lay in between. This CDR3 region has 13 residues. This chain's CDR3 is CASSLGLQGGYTF. The CDR3 DNA reads TGTGCCAGCAGCTTGGGACTCCAAGGGGGCTACACCTTC.

The gene calls are TRBV29-1 and TRBJ1-1; D uncertain. CDR1 and CDR2 from the germline V gene are SQVTM and ANQGSEA. The CDR3 has 13 residues. V lost 3 bases to trimming and J lost 5 bases, with 13 bases between them. The DNA of the CDR3 is TGCAGCGTTGAGTATATCGCGCGGACTGAAGCTTTCTTT. It codes for CSVEYIARTEAFF.

This clone was found a few times. This chain uses TRBV18 with TRBJ2-1, with 7 nucleotides matching TRBD1. Per the germline V gene, CDR1 is KGHSH and CDR2 is LQKENI. J gave up 3 bases and V 1 base, and 6 bases lay outside the gene matches. CDR3 length equals 16 residues. The chain's CDR3 is CASSPRQGSHYNEQFF. The CDR3 DNA is TGTGCCAGCTCACCACGACAGGGATCCCACTACAATGAGCAGTTCTTC.

This clone was seen only once. The chain has TRBV29-1 and TRBJ2-1; the match to TRBD1 covers 9 bases. CDR1 SQVTM and CDR2 ANQGSEA come from the germline V gene. The CDR3 sequence is 15 residues long. V dropped 4 bases and J dropped 6; count of bases not matched to a gene: 10. CDR3: CSVVKSGTGSNEQFF. The CDR3 nucleotides read TGCAGCGTTGTAAAATCCGGGACAGGGAGCAATGAGCAGTTCTTC.

This clone was observed a single time. This chain links TRBV5-4 with TRBJ2-2; D unresolved. This CDR3 has 12 amino acids. CDR1 and CDR2 from the germline V gene are SGHNT and YYREEE (reference sequence). V lost 0 bases to trimming and J lost 7 bases, with 4 bases between them. The CDR3 region is CASSLDYGELFF. The CDR3 nucleotides are TGTGCCAGCAGCTTGGACTACGGGGAGCTGTTTTTT.

This clone has more than one count but fewer than ten. J is TRBJ1-5 and V is TRBV6-1; tentative D call: TRBD1 (5 bases). V lost 7 bases, J lost 3 bases, and 10 bases lay in between. The CDR3 covers 13 residues. CDR1 is MNHNS, CDR2 SASEGT, per germline. CDR3 sequence: CASTREVNQPQHF. In DNA form, the CDR3 reads TGTGCCAGCACCAGGGAGGTCAATCAGCCCCAGCATTTT.

The rearrangement links TRBV18 to TRBJ2-5; 13 bases match TRBD2. Trimming took 3 bases from V and 2 from J; bases not matched to a gene: 0. This CDR3 is 15 amino acids long. Germline lookup yields CDR1 KGHSH and CDR2 LQKENI. The CDR3 bases are TGTGCCAGCTCACCGGGACTAGCGGGACAAGAGACCCAGTACTTC. It yields the protein CASSPGLAGQETQYF.

The rearrangement joins TRBV4-2 to TRBJ1-3; D unclear. The CDR3 runs to 13 residues. Trimming pared 0 bases from V and 7 bases from J, leaving 7 bases between. Germline V gene data show CDR1 as LGHNA and CDR2 as YNFKEQ. The chain's CDR3 is CASSQEWVNTIYF. CDR3 coding DNA: TGTGCCAGCAGCCAAGAGTGGGTTAACACCATATATTTT.

V and J are TRBV9 and TRBJ2-7; 7 bases line up with TRBD2. This CDR3 has 14 amino acids. V lost 0 bases and J lost 4; bases outside the gene matches: 4. Germline lookup yields CDR1 SGDLS and CDR2 YYNGEE. The CDR3 nucleotides are TGTGCCAGCAGCGTAGGGGGGGGTACTTACGAGCAGTACTTC. It specifies CASSVGGGTYEQYF.

This clone was seen once. The rearrangement uses TRBV5-1 and TRBJ2-1, with 10 nucleotides matching TRBD2. Germline CDR1 and CDR2: SGHRS and YFSETQ. The CDR3 has 15 amino acids. The V segment lost 2 bases and the J segment 4 bases; nucleotides outside the gene matches: 3. The CDR3 nucleotides are TGCGCCAGCAGCTTAGCGGGGGGGCTTTACAATGAGCAGTTCTTC. This encodes CASSLAGGLYNEQFF.

This rearrangement joins TRBV27 to TRBJ1-5; D gene ambiguous. The germline V and J ends were trimmed by 3 bases and 4 bases, with 4 bases remaining between them. Germline CDR1 and CDR2: MNHEY and SMNVEV (reference sequence). This CDR3 region has 12 residues. CDR3 loop: CASSFWNQPQHF. CDR3 sequence (DNA): TGTGCCAGCAGTTTTTGGAATCAGCCCCAGCATTTT.

The V gene is TRBV2, the J gene TRBJ1-5, with D possibly TRBD1 on 5 matching bases. Germline loops: CDR1 SNHLY, CDR2 FYNNEI. V lost 2 bases to trimming and J lost 7 bases, with 9 bases between them. There are 13 residues in the CDR3. CDR3 sequence: CASSEQGGQPQHF. The CDR3 region has the DNA TGTGCCAGCAGTGAACAGGGTGGGCAGCCCCAGCATTTT.

This chain links TRBV6-1 with TRBJ2-7, with D possibly matching TRBD2 (6 bases). This CDR3 is built from 15 residues. Germline V gene lookup returns CDR1 MNHNS and CDR2 SASEGT. Trimming removed 6 bases from V and 0 bases from J, with 15 bases in between. Written as DNA, the CDR3 is TGTGCCAGCAGCCTCCGGGACTCGAGCTCCTACGAGCAGTACTTC. Its protein is CASSLRDSSSYEQYF.

The rearrangement uses TRBV11-2 and TRBJ1-4, with 11 positions matching TRBD1. Per germline, CDR1 SGHAT and CDR2 FQNNGV. The CDR3 is 19 amino acids. The V gene end was trimmed by 1 base and the J gene end by 8 bases; junction bases not matched to a gene: 15. In nucleotides, the CDR3 is TGTGCCAGCAGCTTAGGTCTCTTCCCCCCGGGACAGGGGGGCGAAAAACTGTTTTTT. Its translation: CASSLGLFPPGQGGEKLFF.